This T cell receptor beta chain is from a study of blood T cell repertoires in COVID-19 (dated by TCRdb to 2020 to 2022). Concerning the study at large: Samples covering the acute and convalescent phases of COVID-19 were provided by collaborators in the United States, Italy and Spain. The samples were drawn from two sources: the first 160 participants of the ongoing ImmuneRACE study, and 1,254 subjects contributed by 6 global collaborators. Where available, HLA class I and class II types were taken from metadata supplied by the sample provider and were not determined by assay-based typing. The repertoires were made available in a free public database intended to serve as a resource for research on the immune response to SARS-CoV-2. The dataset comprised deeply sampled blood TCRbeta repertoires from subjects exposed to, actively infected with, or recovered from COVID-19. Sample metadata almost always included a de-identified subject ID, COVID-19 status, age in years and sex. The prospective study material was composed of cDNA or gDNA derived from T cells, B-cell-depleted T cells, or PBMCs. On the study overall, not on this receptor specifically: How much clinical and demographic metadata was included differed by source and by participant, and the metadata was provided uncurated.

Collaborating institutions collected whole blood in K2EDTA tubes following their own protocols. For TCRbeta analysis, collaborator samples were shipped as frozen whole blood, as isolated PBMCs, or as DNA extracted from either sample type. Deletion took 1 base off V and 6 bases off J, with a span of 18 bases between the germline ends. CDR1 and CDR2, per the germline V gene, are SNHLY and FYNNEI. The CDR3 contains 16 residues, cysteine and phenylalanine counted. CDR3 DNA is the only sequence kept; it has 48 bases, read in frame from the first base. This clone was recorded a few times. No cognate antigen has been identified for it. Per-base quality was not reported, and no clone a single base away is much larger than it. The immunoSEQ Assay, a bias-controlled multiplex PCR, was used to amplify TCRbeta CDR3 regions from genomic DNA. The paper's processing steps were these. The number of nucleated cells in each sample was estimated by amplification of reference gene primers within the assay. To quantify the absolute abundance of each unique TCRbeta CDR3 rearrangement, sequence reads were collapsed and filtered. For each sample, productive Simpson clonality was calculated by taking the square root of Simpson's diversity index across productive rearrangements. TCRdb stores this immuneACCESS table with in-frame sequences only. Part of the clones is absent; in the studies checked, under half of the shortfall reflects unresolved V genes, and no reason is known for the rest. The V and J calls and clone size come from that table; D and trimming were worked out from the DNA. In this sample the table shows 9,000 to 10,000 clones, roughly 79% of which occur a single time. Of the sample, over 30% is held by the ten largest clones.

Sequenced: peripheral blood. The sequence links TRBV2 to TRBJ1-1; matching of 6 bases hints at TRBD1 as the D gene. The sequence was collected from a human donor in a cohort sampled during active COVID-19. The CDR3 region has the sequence CASSEGTATFWAEAFF. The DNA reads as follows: TGTGCCAGCAGTGAAGGGACAGCCACCTTCTGGGCTGAAGCTTTCTTT.